The next 22 T cell receptor beta chains were all read from a single sample in a study of response to subunit inactivated influenza vaccine. TCRdb processed the RT-PCR reads anew with MiXCR; each CDR3 protein has one entry. The sample consists of about 650,000 distinct CDR3 sequences, approximately 14% of them appearing once. This specimen was PBMCs from blood, taken approximately 13 days after vaccination. The receptors here all came from a man in his forties or fifties who received an inactivated influenza vaccine.

In its sample, this clonotype was seen a few times. The chain has TRBV7-6 and TRBJ2-1; D is perhaps TRBD2 (7 bases). V gave up 1 base and J gave up 5 bases, with 27 bases separating them. Germline V gives CDR1 SGHVS, CDR2 FNYEAQ. This CDR3 contains 20 residues. This CDR3 is CASSLDLFAGAPTDNNEQFF. In nucleotides, the CDR3 is TGTGCCAGCAGCTTAGATCTGTTTGCGGGGGCGCCCACAGACAACAATGAGCAGTTCTTC.

The chain recombines TRBV10-1 with TRBJ2-2; D perhaps matches TRBD2 (5 bases). The germline V gene has CDR1 WNHNN and CDR2 SYGVQD (reference sequence). CDR3 size: 17 residues. Trimming removed 0 bases at V and 1 base at J, with 12 bases between. The DNA of the CDR3 is TGCGCCAGCAGTGAGTCGAGGGCGAGTTTGAACACCGGGGAGCTGTTTTTT. Its translation is CASSESRASLNTGELFF.

This clonotype was counted between two and nine times. V is TRBV12-3 or TRBV12-4 and J is TRBJ2-1, with D possibly matching TRBD1 (5 bases). The CDR3 spans 14 residues. Trimming took 4 bases from V and 6 from J, leaving 13 bases between them. The CDR3: CASSSYNGANEQFF. For the CDR3, the DNA is TGTGCCAGCAGTTCGTATAATGGGGCCAATGAGCAGTTCTTC.

The chain recombines TRBV29-1 with TRBJ1-4; the D gene is possibly TRBD1 (5 bases). Trimming shortened V by 8 bases and J by 8 bases, and 12 bases separated the two germline ends. The CDR3 has 11 amino acids. The V gene's germline CDR1 is SQVTM and CDR2 ANQGSEA. The CDR3 region is CSPGGGEKLFF. The CDR3 DNA reads TGCAGCCCGGGGGGGGGAGAAAAACTGTTTTTT.

CDR3 in amino acids: CASSSGGLNEKLFF. The CDR3 coding sequence is TGTGCCAGTAGCTCAGGAGGCCTTAATGAAAAACTGTTTTTT. The chain links TRBV19 to TRBJ1-4; D not resolved. CDR3 length: 14 amino acids. CDR1 and CDR2 (germline): LNHDA, SQIVND (reference sequence). Trimming removed 6 bases from V and 4 bases from J, with 12 bases in between.

This clonotype has more than one count but fewer than ten. The chain carries TRBV2 and TRBJ1-1, with no clear D. The CDR3 contains 12 residues. Germline values: CDR1 SNHLY, CDR2 FYNNEI. Trimming took 5 bases from V and 7 from J, leaving 11 bases between them. CDR3 sequence (DNA): TGTGCCAGCAGTTCGGACGGTATTGAAGCTTTCTTT. Amino acid sequence: CASSSDGIEAFF. Supplemented by reference TRBV2 and TRBJ1-1, the full variable domain reads EPEVTQTPSHQVTQMGQEVILRCVPISNHLYFYWYRQILGQKVEFLVSFYNNEISEKSEIFDDQFSVERPDGSNFTLKIRSTKLEDSAMYFCASSSDGIEAFFGQGTRLTVV.

This clonotype was recorded a few times. The DNA for the CDR3 is TGTGCCAGCTCACCGGGGGACTACAATGAGCAGTTCTTC. This sequence encodes CASSPGDYNEQFF. The chain has TRBV18 and TRBJ2-1, with D possibly called TRBD1 or TRBD2 (5 bases each). Germline CDR1 KGHSH, CDR2 LQKENI. The CDR3 has 13 residues. Trimming took 3 bases from V and 3 from J, leaving 6 bases between them.

The chain carries TRBV3-1 and TRBJ2-3; 7 positions match TRBD1. Germline V gene sequence: CDR1 LGHDT, CDR2 YNNKEL (reference sequence). The CDR3 sequence is 17 residues long. Trimming cost V 4 bases and J 6 bases; bases outside gene matches: 16. The CDR3, as DNA: TGTGCCAGCAGCCCTACTGGGACAGTGGGACGATCGGATACGCAGTATTTT. Translating it yields CASSPTGTVGRSDTQYF.

The J gene is TRBJ2-1, the V gene TRBV5-1; 9 bases match TRBD2. The trim removed 4 bases at V and 0 bases at J, leaving 11 bases unmatched. Per germline, CDR1 SGHRS and CDR2 YFSETQ. The CDR3 is 18 amino acids. In DNA form, the CDR3 reads TGCGCCAGCAGCGGGCCCCAGCGGGGGGCGAGCTCCTACAATGAGCAGTTCTTC. Translating gives CASSGPQRGASSYNEQFF.

In its sample, this clonotype was seen a few times. CDR3 bases: TGTGCCAGCAGTTTATCAGGGGGACTCTCCTACAATGAGCAGTTCTTC. It encodes CASSLSGGLSYNEQFF. The genes are TRBV27 and TRBJ2-1; D possibly uses TRBD1 or TRBD2 (6 bases each). The V and J ends lost 0 bases and 0 bases respectively, with 9 bases between them. The CDR3 covers 16 residues. Germline CDR1 reads MNHEY; CDR2 reads SMNVEV (reference sequence).

This clonotype occurred many times. The J gene is TRBJ2-7, the V gene TRBV20-1, with D perhaps assigned TRBD1 or TRBD2 (5 bases each). The CDR3 extends over 12 amino acids. Germline assignment: CDR1 DFQATT and CDR2 SNEGSKA (reference sequence). V gave up 4 bases and J gave up 1 base, with 8 bases separating them. CDR3 region: CSAKGPSYEQYF. The CDR3 coding sequence is TGCAGTGCTAAGGGACCGTCCTACGAGCAGTACTTC.

Only a few counts were recorded for this clonotype. The genes are TRBV7-2 and TRBJ2-1; 9 bases line up with TRBD1. The CDR3 length is 16 residues. CDR1 is SGHTA and CDR2 is FQGNSA in the germline V gene. V was clipped by 4 bases and J by 7 bases; unmatched bases: 11. CDR3 nucleotides: TGTGCCAGCAGCTCGGCGGGACAGGGAGTTGGAAATGAGCAGTTCTTC. This gives the protein CASSSAGQGVGNEQFF.

The chain is built from TRBV4-3 and TRBJ2-1, with D unclear. CDR1 LGHNA and CDR2 YSLEER come from the germline V gene. The V gene lost 0 bases and the J gene lost 5 bases, with 8 bases spanning the gap. CDR3 length: 14 residues. This chain's CDR3 is CASSQEGHNNEQFF. CDR3 coding DNA: TGCGCCAGCAGCCAAGAGGGCCACAACAATGAGCAGTTCTTC.

This clonotype was found many times. The chain has TRBV10-3 and TRBJ1-5; D gene uncertain. The V gene's germline CDR1 is ENHRY and CDR2 SYGVKD. V was trimmed by 3 bases and J by 9 bases, leaving 12 bases between them. The CDR3 is 13 amino acids. CDR3: CAISDQPSSPQHF. In nucleotides, the CDR3 is TGTGCCATCAGTGATCAACCGTCCTCGCCCCAGCATTTT.

The chain uses TRBV7-9 and TRBJ2-1; 8 nucleotides match TRBD2. There are 16 residues in the CDR3. Germline lookup yields CDR1 SEHNR and CDR2 FQNEAQ (reference sequence). The ends lost 5 bases at V and 5 bases at J; junction bases unmatched: 11. CDR3 sequence reads: CASSPGGGLSNNEQFF. The CDR3 DNA sequence: TGTGCCAGCAGCCCCGGGGGGGGGCTTAGCAACAATGAGCAGTTCTTC.

The chain links TRBV7-2 to TRBJ2-3; tentatively, D is TRBD2 (6 bases). The CDR3 sequence is 14 residues long. With 4 bases removed from V and 5 bases from J, the gap between germline ends came to 13 bases. Per germline, CDR1 SGHTA and CDR2 FQGNSA. The CDR3 region is CASSSRLVKDTQYF. The CDR3, as DNA: TGTGCCAGCAGCTCCCGACTAGTAAAAGATACGCAGTATTTT.

This chain links TRBV5-5 with TRBJ1-1; TRBD1 matches at 7 bases. CDR1 is SGHKS and CDR2 is YYEKEE in the germline V gene (reference sequence). The CDR3 is 14 amino acids. V shed 4 bases and J 2 bases; nucleotides not matched to a gene: 5. The CDR3 nucleotides are TGTGCCAGCAGCCCCCGGGACAGCAACACTGAAGCTTTCTTT. It is translated as CASSPRDSNTEAFF.

The chain links TRBV20-1 to TRBJ2-2, with no clear D. Deletions cut 3 bases from V and 5 bases from J, with 10 bases between. Germline V gene sequence: CDR1 DFQATT, CDR2 SNEGSKA (reference sequence). The CDR3 consists of 13 residues. The CDR3 region has the DNA TGCAGTGCTAGTTCCGGATGGACCGGGGAGCTGTTTTTT. Protein product: CSASSGWTGELFF.

The CDR3 bases are TGTGCCAGCAGCTTGTATTCTGTGGGACGATCCTACAATGAGCAGTTCTTC. This sequence encodes CASSLYSVGRSYNEQFF. V usage is TRBV5-6 and J usage is TRBJ2-1; the D gene could be TRBD1 or TRBD2 (5 bases each). Trimming removed 1 base from V and 1 base from J, with 15 bases in between. There are 17 residues in the CDR3. From germline, CDR1 is SGHDT and CDR2 YYEEEE.

The chain carries TRBV4-3 and TRBJ2-3, with no clear D. V was shortened by 3 bases and J by 7 bases, with 14 bases between the two germline ends. This CDR3 has 14 residues. From germline, CDR1 is LGHNA and CDR2 YSLEER. The CDR3 DNA sequence: TGCGCCAGCAGCCAGCAGGCGCTGAAATATACGCAGTATTTT. Residues: CASSQQALKYTQYF.

There are a few counts of this clonotype. V gene TRBV20-1 combines with J gene TRBJ1-5; D call uncertain. The CDR3 runs 13 residues. Trimming cost V 1 base and J 10 bases, with 14 bases left between them. Per germline, CDR1 DFQATT and CDR2 SNEGSKA (reference sequence). The CDR3 DNA follows: TGCAGTGCTAGAGGTAGCAGAGGGCACCCCCAGCATTTT. It specifies CSARGSRGHPQHF.

This clonotype was seen ten or more times. V usage is TRBV9 and J usage is TRBJ2-2; the D gene could be TRBD1 or TRBD2 (5 bases each). The CDR3 loop spans 14 amino acids. Trimming shortened V by 4 bases and J by 1 base, and 8 bases separated the two germline ends. Germline CDR1 SGDLS, CDR2 YYNGEE. CDR3 coding DNA: TGTGCCAGCAGCCCTGGGGGGAACACCGGGGAGCTGTTTTTT. This codes for CASSPGGNTGELFF.